This T cell receptor beta chain was identified in a study of cytomegalovirus exposure and HLA in healthy donors. PCR employed 60 Vbeta and 13 Jbeta primers. Libraries were prepared by immunoSEQ multiplex PCR; TCRdb keeps only in-frame clonotypes and omits some of them. The sample has roughly 190,000 clones; roughly 70% are singletons. Sequencing was carried out using PBMCs. The TCR sequence derives from a woman between 25 and 40 years old in good health and CMV-seronegative.

The CDR3 loop reads CASSLAGETQYF. The CDR3 DNA sequence: TGTGCCAGCAGCCTGGCCGGGGAGACCCAGTACTTC. The rearrangement uses TRBV7-3 and TRBJ2-5; no definite D call. The CDR3 runs 12 residues. V was pared by 5 bases and J by 5 bases, with 9 bases between. Germline loops: CDR1 SGHTA, CDR2 FQGTGA.